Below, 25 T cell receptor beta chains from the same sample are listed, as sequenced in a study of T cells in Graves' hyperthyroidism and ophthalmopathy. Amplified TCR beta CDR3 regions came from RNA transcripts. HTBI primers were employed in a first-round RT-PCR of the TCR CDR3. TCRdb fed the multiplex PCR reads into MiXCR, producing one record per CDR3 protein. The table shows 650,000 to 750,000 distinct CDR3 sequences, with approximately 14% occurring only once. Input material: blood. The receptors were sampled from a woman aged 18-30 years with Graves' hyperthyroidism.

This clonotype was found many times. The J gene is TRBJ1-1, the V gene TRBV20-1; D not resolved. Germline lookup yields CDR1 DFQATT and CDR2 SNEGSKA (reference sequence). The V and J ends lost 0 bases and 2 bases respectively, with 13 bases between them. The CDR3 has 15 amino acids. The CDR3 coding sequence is TGCAGTGCTAGAGATGAAGCGAGATTTAACACTGAAGCTTTCTTT. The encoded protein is CSARDEARFNTEAFF.

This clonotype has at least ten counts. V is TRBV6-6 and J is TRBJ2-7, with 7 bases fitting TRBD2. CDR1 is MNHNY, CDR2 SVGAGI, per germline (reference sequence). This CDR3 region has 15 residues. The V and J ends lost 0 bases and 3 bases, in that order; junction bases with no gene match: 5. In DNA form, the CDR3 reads TGTGCCAGCAGTTACTCCCTCGGCGGGAGCTACGAGCAGTACTTC. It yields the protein CASSYSLGGSYEQYF.

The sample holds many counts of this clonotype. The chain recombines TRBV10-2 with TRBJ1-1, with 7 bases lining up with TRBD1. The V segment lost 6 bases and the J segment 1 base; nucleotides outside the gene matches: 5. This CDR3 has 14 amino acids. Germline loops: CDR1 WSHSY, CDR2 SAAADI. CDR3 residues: CASRGGTANTEAFF. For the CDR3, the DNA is TGCGCCAGCAGGGGTGGGACAGCGAACACTGAAGCTTTCTTT.

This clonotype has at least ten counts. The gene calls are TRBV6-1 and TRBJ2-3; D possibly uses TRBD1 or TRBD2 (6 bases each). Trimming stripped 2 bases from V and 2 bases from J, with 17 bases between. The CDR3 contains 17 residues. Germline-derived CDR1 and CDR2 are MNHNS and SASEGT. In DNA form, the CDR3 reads TGTGCCAGCAGTGAAAGGGAGTGGGGGGCCATCACAGATACGCAGTATTTT. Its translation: CASSEREWGAITDTQYF.

The CDR3, as DNA: TGTGCCAGCAGCTCGCCCACTAGCGGGAGCGGGGACAATGAGCAGTTCTTC. Translated, it gives CASSSPTSGSGDNEQFF. The chain links TRBV5-5 to TRBJ2-1, with 11 bases that match TRBD2. Germline loops: CDR1 SGHKS, CDR2 YYEKEE (reference sequence). The V segment lost 3 bases and the J segment 5 bases; nucleotides outside the gene matches: 10. The CDR3 is 17 amino acids.

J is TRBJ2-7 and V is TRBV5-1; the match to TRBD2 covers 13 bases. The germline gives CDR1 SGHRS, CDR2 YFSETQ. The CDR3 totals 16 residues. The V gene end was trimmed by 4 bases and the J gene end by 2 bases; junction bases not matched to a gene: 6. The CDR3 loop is CASSRTSGRSAYEQYF. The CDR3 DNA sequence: TGCGCCAGCAGCCGGACTAGCGGGAGAAGCGCCTACGAGCAGTACTTC.

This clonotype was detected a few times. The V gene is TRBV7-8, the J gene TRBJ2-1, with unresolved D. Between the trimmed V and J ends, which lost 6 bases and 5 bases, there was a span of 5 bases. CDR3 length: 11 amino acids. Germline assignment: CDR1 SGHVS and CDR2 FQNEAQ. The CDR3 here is CASRRNNEQFF. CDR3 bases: TGTGCCAGCAGGCGAAACAATGAGCAGTTCTTC.

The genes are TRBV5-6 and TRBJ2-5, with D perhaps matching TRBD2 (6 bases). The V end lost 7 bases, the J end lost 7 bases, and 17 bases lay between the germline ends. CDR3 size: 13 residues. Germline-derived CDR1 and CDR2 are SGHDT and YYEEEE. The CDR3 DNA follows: TGTGCCAGCTTGGGGCAGGTGGGGGGGACCCAGTACTTC. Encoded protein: CASLGQVGGTQYF.

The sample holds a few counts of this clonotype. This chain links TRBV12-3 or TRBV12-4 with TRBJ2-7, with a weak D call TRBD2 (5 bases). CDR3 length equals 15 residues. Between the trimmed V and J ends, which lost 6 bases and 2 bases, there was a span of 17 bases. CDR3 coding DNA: TGTGCCAGCAGAAAGACCCCAGCGGCAGCCTACGAGCAGTACTTC. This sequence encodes CASRKTPAAAYEQYF.

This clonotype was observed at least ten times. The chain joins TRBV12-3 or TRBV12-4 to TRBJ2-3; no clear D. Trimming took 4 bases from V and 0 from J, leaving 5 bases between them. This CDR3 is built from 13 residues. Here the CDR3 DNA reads TGTGCCAGCAGTTACACTAGCACAGATACGCAGTATTTT. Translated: CASSYTSTDTQYF.

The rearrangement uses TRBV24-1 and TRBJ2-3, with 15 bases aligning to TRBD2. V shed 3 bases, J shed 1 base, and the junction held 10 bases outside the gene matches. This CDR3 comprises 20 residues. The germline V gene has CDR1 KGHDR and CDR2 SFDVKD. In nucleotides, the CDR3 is TGTGCCACCAGTGATCCTCCGGGACTAGCGGGAGGAAAGGGCACAGATACGCAGTATTTT. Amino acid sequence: CATSDPPGLAGGKGTDTQYF.

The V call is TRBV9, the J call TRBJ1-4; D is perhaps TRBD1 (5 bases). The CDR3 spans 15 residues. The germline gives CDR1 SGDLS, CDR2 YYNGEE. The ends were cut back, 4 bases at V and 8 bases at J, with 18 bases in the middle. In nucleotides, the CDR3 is TGTGCCAGCAGCCCCGGGACCGGAGTTTGGGAAAAACTGTTTTTT. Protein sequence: CASSPGTGVWEKLFF.

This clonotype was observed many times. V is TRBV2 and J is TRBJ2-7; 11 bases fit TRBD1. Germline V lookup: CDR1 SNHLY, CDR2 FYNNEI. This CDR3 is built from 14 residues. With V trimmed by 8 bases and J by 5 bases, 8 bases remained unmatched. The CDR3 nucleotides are TGTGCCAGCGCTGTACCGGGACAGGGGGACGAGCAGTACTTC. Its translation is CASAVPGQGDEQYF.

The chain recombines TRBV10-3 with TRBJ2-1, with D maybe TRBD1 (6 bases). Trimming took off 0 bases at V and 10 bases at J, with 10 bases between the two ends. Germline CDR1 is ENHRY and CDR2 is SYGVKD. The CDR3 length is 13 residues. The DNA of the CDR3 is TGTGCCATCAGTGAGTCGATGAGGGGGGAGCAGTTCTTC. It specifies CAISESMRGEQFF.

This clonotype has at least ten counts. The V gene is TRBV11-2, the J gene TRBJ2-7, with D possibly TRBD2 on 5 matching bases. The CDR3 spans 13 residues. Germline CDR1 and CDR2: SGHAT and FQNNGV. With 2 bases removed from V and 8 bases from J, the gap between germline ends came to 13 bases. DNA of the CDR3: TGTGCCAGCAGCTTATATGACGGGGTTCAGCAGTACTTC. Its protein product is CASSLYDGVQQYF.

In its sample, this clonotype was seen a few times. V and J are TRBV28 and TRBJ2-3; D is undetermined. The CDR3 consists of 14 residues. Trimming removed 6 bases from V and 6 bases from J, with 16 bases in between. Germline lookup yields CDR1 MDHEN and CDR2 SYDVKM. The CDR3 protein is CASSLGQPADTQYF. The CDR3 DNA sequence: TGTGCCAGCAGCTTGGGCCAGCCTGCGGATACGCAGTATTTT.

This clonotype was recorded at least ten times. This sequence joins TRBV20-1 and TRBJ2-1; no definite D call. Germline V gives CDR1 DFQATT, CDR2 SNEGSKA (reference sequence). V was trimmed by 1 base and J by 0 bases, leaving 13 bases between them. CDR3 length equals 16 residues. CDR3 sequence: CSARGETDRSYNEQFF. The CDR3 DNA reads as TGCAGTGCTAGAGGTGAGACGGATCGCTCCTACAATGAGCAGTTCTTC.

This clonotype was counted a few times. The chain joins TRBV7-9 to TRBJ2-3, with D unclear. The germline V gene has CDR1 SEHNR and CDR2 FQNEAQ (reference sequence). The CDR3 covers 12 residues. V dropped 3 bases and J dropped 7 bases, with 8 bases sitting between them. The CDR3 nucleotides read TGTGCCAGCAGCTTCTCCCTAAATACGCAGTATTTT. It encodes CASSFSLNTQYF.

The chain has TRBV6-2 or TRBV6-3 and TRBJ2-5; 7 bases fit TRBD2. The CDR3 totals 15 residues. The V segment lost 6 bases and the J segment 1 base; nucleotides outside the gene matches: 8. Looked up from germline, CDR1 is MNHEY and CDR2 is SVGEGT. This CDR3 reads CASRGYGTTQETQYF. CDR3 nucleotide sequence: TGTGCCAGCAGGGGATACGGGACTACCCAAGAGACCCAGTACTTC.

The CDR3 here is CASSLAGAGWETQYF. CDR3 coding DNA: TGTGCCAGCAGCTTAGCGGGAGCTGGTTGGGAGACCCAGTACTTC. V and J are TRBV7-9 and TRBJ2-5, with D possibly matching TRBD2 (5 bases). The length of the CDR3 is 15 residues. Germline CDR1 and CDR2: SEHNR and FQNEAQ (reference sequence). Trimming took off 0 bases at V and 5 bases at J, with 13 bases between the two ends.

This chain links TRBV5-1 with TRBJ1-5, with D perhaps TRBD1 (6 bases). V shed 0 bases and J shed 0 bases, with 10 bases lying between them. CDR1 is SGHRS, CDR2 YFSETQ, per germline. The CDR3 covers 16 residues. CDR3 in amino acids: CASSLEGGTSNQPQHF. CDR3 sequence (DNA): TGCGCCAGCAGCTTGGAAGGGGGGACTAGCAATCAGCCCCAGCATTTT. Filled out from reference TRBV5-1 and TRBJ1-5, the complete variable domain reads KAGVTQTPRYLIKTRGQQVTLSCSPISGHRSVSWYQQTPGQGLQFLFEYFSETQRNKGNFPGRFSGRQFSNSRSEMNVSTLELGDSALYLCASSLEGGTSNQPQHFGDGTRLSIL.

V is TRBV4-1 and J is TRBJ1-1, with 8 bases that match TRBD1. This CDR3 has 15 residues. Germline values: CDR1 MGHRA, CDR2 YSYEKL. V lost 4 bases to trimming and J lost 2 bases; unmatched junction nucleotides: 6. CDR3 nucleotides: TGCGCCAGCAGCCCGTTGGACAGGGTAAACACTGAAGCTTTCTTT. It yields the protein CASSPLDRVNTEAFF.

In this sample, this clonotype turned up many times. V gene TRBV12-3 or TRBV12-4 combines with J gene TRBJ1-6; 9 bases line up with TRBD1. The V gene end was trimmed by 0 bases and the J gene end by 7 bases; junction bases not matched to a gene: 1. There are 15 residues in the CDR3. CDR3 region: CASSLADRGNSPLHF. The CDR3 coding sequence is TGTGCCAGCAGTTTAGCGGACAGGGGAAATTCACCCCTCCACTTT.

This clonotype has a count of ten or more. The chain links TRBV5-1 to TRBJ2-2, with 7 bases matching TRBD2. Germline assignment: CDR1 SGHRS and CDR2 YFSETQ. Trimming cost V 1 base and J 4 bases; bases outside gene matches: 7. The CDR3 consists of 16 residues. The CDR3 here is CASSLIAGVGTGELFF. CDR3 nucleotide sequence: TGCGCCAGCAGCTTGATTGCGGGAGTTGGCACCGGGGAGCTGTTTTTT.

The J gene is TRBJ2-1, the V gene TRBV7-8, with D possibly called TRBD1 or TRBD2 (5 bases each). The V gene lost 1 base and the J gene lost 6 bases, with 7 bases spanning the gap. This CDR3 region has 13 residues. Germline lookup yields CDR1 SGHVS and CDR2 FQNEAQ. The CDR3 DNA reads TGTGCCAGCAGCTTAGGGGGGACCAATGAGCAGTTCTTC. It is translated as CASSLGGTNEQFF.